This T cell receptor beta chain was documented in a study of blood T cell repertoires in COVID-19. Whole-study context: The United States, Italy and Spain were the sources of the acute and convalescent COVID-19 samples. T cells, B-cell-depleted T cells, or PBMCs provided the cDNA or gDNA that served as material.

In this sample, this clone turned up a few times. In the authors' workflow: Reference gene primers were amplified, and this amplification served to estimate nucleated cell counts. Profiled with immunoSEQ multiplex PCR; TCRdb holds only in-frame clones, not every one. That table gives V, J and clone size, and the DNA gave D and trimming. The data contain around 100,000 clones, roughly 84% of them singletons. The CDR3 runs to 13 residues. Germline-derived CDR1 and CDR2 are MNHEY and SMNVEV (reference sequence). The trim removed 6 bases at V and 7 bases at J, leaving 5 bases unmatched. The chain joins TRBV27 to TRBJ1-5, with TRBD1 matching over 8 bases. Sequencing was performed on peripheral blood. The sequence was collected from a human donor in a cohort sampled during active COVID-19. This CDR3 is CASSRTGRQPQHF. In DNA form, the CDR3 reads TGTGCCAGCAGCAGGACAGGGCGCCAGCCCCAGCATTTT.